This T cell receptor (beta chain) was obtained from a study of PD-L1 blockade in urothelial cancer. Generated by immunoSEQ multiplex PCR, the TCRdb table keeps only in-frame clones and is missing some. This sample has some 40,000 clones, with approximately 90% found just once. Germline-derived CDR1 and CDR2 are SGDLS and YYNGEE. The CDR3 covers 17 residues. After removal of 4 bases from V and 6 bases from J, the junction contained 11 bases not matched to a gene. Source: PBMCs, taken around atezolizumab (anti-PD-L1) treatment. This receptor was obtained from a man aged 65 to 79 with urothelial cancer. This chain joins TRBV9 and TRBJ2-1, with TRBD1 identical over 12 bases. CDR3 sequence reads: CASSPFGGQGALNEQFF. CDR3 sequence (DNA): TGTGCCAGCAGCCCCTTCGGGGGACAGGGGGCGCTCAATGAGCAGTTCTTC. The complete variable domain, with remaining parts taken from reference TRBV9 and TRBJ2-1, reads DSGVTQTPKHLITATGQRVTLRCSPRSGDLSVYWYQQSLDQGLQFLIQYYNGEERAKGNILERFSAQQFPDLHSELNLSSLELGDSALYFCASSPFGGQGALNEQFFGPGTRLTVL.